These T cell receptor beta chains were read from a single sample in a study of immune evolution from preneoplasia to lung adenocarcinoma. The method was immunoSEQ multiplex PCR; TCRdb's version includes in-frame clones alone and lacks a portion of them. The sample yields roughly 5,000 clones, almost 90% seen once. Sequences were obtained from FFPE atypical adenomatous hyperplasia tissue from the lung. The receptors stem from an older person with lung adenocarcinoma. Both conserved end residues are trimmed from each CDR3. Each record gives: V gene, J gene, CDR3 protein.

V gene: TRBV5-1; J gene: TRBJ2-1; CDR3 protein: ASSVLDTEQF
V gene: TRBV11-2; J gene: TRBJ2-7; CDR3 protein: ASSLEDGIYEQY
V gene: TRBV15; J gene: TRBJ2-3; CDR3 protein: ATSRELAGDLTDTQY
V gene: TRBV11-2; J gene: TRBJ2-5; CDR3 protein: ASSRDRVESETQY
V gene: TRBV7-7; J gene: TRBJ1-1; CDR3 protein: ASSLAENTEAF
V gene: TRBV4-2; J gene: TRBJ1-1; CDR3 protein: ASSPKIQGNTEAF
V gene: TRBV18; J gene: TRBJ1-2; CDR3 protein: ASSPQGANYGYT
V gene: TRBV6-1; J gene: TRBJ1-2; CDR3 protein: ASSDIENLYGYT
V gene: TRBV28; J gene: TRBJ1-2; CDR3 protein: ASIPGGARYGYT
V gene: TRBV23-1; J gene: TRBJ2-7; CDR3 protein: ASSRGTHYEQY
V gene: TRBV27; J gene: TRBJ1-4; CDR3 protein: ASSVGWDMAPNEKLF
V gene: TRBV12-5; J gene: TRBJ2-2; CDR3 protein: AKARDRGRSGELF
V gene: TRBV5-8; J gene: TRBJ1-2; CDR3 protein: ASSFRNSGGYT
V gene: TRBV10-3; J gene: TRBJ2-5; CDR3 protein: AISRILAGGQETQY
V gene: TRBV19; J gene: TRBJ1-2; CDR3 protein: ASSILGAMGDYGYT
V gene: TRBV7-9; J gene: TRBJ2-7; CDR3 protein: ASSLHIIGGQY
V gene: TRBV7-9; J gene: TRBJ1-1; CDR3 protein: ASSLYPNTEAF
V gene: TRBV19; J gene: TRBJ2-3; CDR3 protein: ASSISRGDTQY
V gene: TRBV25-1; J gene: TRBJ2-2; CDR3 protein: ASSAPARVSTGELF
V gene: TRBV6-5; J gene: TRBJ2-2; CDR3 protein: ASSLDRVEAGELF
V gene: TRBV20-1; J gene: TRBJ2-2; CDR3 protein: SAQGGELF
V gene: TRBV4-2; J gene: TRBJ2-3; CDR3 protein: ASSQRASGGPSTDTQY
V gene: TRBV9; J gene: TRBJ2-1; CDR3 protein: ASGDRPDNEQF
V gene: TRBV11-3; J gene: TRBJ1-1; CDR3 protein: ASSHEASTEAF
V gene: TRBV19; J gene: TRBJ1-5; CDR3 protein: ASSPTGTQNQPQH
V gene: TRBV6-5; J gene: TRBJ2-2; CDR3 protein: ASSYGQPNTGELF
V gene: TRBV30; J gene: TRBJ1-2; CDR3 protein: AWSRQGIYGYT
V gene: TRBV5-6; J gene: TRBJ1-4; CDR3 protein: ASSSGSGPNEKLF
V gene: TRBV6-5; J gene: TRBJ2-7; CDR3 protein: ATRSGPYEQY
V gene: TRBV29-1; J gene: TRBJ2-3; CDR3 protein: SVRDFLTDTQY
V gene: TRBV19; J gene: TRBJ2-2; CDR3 protein: ASSPTGSAGELF
V gene: TRBV27; J gene: TRBJ2-3; CDR3 protein: ASSLTSGPTDTQY